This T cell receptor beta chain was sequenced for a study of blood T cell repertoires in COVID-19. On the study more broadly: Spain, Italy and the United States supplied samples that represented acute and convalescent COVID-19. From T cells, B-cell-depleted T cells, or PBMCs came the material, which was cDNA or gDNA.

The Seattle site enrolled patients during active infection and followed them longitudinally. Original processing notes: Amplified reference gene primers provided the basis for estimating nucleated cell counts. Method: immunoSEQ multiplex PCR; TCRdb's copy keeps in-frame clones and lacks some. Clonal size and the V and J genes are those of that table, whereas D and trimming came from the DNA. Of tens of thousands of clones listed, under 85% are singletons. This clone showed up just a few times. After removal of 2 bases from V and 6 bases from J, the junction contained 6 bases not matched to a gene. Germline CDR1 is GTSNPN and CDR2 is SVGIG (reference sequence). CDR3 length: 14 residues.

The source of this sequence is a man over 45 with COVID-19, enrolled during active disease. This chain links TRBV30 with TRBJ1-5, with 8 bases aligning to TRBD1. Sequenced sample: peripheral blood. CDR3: CAWSYGQGIQPQHF. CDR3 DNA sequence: TGTGCCTGGAGTTATGGACAGGGAATTCAGCCCCAGCATTTT.